This T cell receptor beta chain is from a study of neurological immune-mediated disorders. A single run covered 15-18 subjects with over 160 million TCR-beta sequences. Using its own MiXCR run on the 5' RACE reads, TCRdb lists one record per CDR3 protein. Of fewer than 45,000 distinct CDR3 sequences listed, 8.5% to 14% are singletons. The time point: technical triplicate 1. Germline V gene lookup returns CDR1 SGHDN and CDR2 FVKESK. The CDR3 length is 15 residues. V shed 4 bases and J shed 2 bases, with 14 bases lying between them. This clonotype appeared many times. The antigen is unknown. Study findings and constraints: Across subjects, no CDR3 amino acid sequence appeared in expanded clones of more than one subject, a finding that suggested private repertoires in all groups. HTLV-1-associated myelopathy displayed the greatest TCR clonal expansion, and multiple sclerosis exhibited the smallest, lower than that of healthy controls.

The sample was PBMCs. The J gene is TRBJ1-2, the V gene TRBV14; no clear D. This sequence was found in a man aged 55 to 70 with HTLV-1-associated myelopathy (HAM/TSP). For the CDR3, the DNA is TGTGCCAGCAGCCGACTAGGCCGGGCAAACTATGGCTACACCTTC. This gives the protein CASSRLGRANYGYTF.